These 6 T cell receptor beta chains originate from one sample sequenced in a study of cytomegalovirus exposure and HLA in healthy donors. Here immunoSEQ multiplex PCR was the method, and the copy in TCRdb shows in-frame clones only, minus some. The sample includes about 280,000 clones, roughly 90% seen only once; the top ten take about 0.9%. Input material: PBMCs. The receptors come from a woman aged 18-30 years in good health and CMV-seronegative.

This chain joins TRBV6-1 and TRBJ2-3; TRBD2 aligns across 12 bases. Germline lookup yields CDR1 MNHNS and CDR2 SASEGT. The CDR3 covers 21 residues. Trimming took 2 bases from V and 6 from J; bases not matched to a gene: 21. The CDR3 DNA sequence: TGTGCCAGCAGTGAATTAGGGGCCCTGCCTAGCGGGAGGGCCGGGGGGGATACGCAGTATTTT. This translates into CASSELGALPSGRAGGDTQYF.

V is TRBV14 and J is TRBJ1-1; D might be TRBD1 (5 bases). The V end was cut by 4 bases, the J end by 4 bases, with 22 bases between. CDR1 is SGHDN, CDR2 FVKESK, per germline. This CDR3 has 17 residues. The CDR3 coding sequence is TGTGCCAGCAGCCTTTTGTCGGCAGGGCGGGGGGGCACTGAAGCTTTCTTT. This sequence encodes CASSLLSAGRGGTEAFF.

The J gene is TRBJ1-2, the V gene TRBV19; 8 nucleotides align to TRBD1. The germline V gene encodes CDR1 LNHDA and CDR2 SQIVND (reference sequence). After removal of 10 bases from V and 8 bases from J, the junction contained 18 bases not matched to a gene. The CDR3 contains 15 residues. CDR3 residues: CAIKNRDRRYFGYTF. The DNA for the CDR3 is TGTGCCATTAAAAACCGGGACAGGAGATACTTCGGCTACACCTTC.

The chain is built from TRBV6-5 and TRBJ1-1, with D uncertain. This CDR3 contains 12 residues. In germline, CDR1 is MNHEY, CDR2 SVGAGI. Trimming took 4 bases from V and 4 from J, leaving 7 bases between them. In DNA, the CDR3 is TGTGCCAGCAGTTCCCCAGGCACTGAAGCTTTCTTT. Protein sequence: CASSSPGTEAFF.

This chain uses TRBV19 with TRBJ2-7, with TRBD2 identical over 7 bases. The CDR3 loop spans 13 amino acids. Unmatched junction bases numbered 8, after V lost 9 bases and J lost 3 bases. Germline V CDR1 and CDR2: LNHDA, SQIVND (reference sequence). In DNA, the CDR3 is TGTGCCAGCCCTAGCGGTAATCTCTACGAGCAGTACTTC. This gives the protein CASPSGNLYEQYF.

The CDR3 sequence is CASSQTSGRSTDTQYF. The CDR3 bases are TGTGCCAGCAGTCAGACTAGCGGGAGGTCCACAGATACGCAGTATTTT. The chain has TRBV7-9 and TRBJ2-3; 13 nucleotides align to TRBD2. J was trimmed by 2 bases and V by 6 bases; bases with no gene match: 5. Germline V gene sequence: CDR1 SEHNR, CDR2 FQNEAQ (reference sequence). This CDR3 has 16 amino acids.